This TCR beta chain was captured by sequencing in a study of beta chain features in type 1 diabetes (dated by TCRdb to 2016 to 2018). Context from the whole study: No differences in mean age, gender distribution, total cell number or subset yield were found between patients and healthy donors. Regulatory and stem cell-like memory subsets were isolated from only 8 patients and about 8 healthy donors, whereas naive and central memory subsets came from all 30 or so donors. A total of roughly 100,000,000 sorted cells were examined across all samples, and the number of cells per subset was strongly correlated with RNA yield. In the study, TCRB repertoires of sorted circulating CD4+ T cell subsets from recently diagnosed type 1 diabetes patients were compared with those of matched healthy donors.

Looking up the germline V gene (reference sequence) yields CDR1 SEHNR and CDR2 FQNEAQ. From cysteine to phenylalanine, the CDR3 is 16 amino acids long. Left in the record is the CDR3 DNA by itself, 48 bases read in frame from the first base. The germline ends are 15 bases apart after V is trimmed by 2 bases and J by 2 bases. Points the paper makes about the study in general: Because cDNA rather than genomic DNA was sequenced, highly expressing activated cells could have been over-represented, although no difference in activation and CD3 levels was found between groups. Because small numbers of individuals were included in the HLA sub-analyses, any influence of HLA type on TCRB rearrangement was left unresolved. Naive, central memory and regulatory TCRB repertoires appeared to be more similar among patients than among healthy donors. In all four CD4+ subsets, TCRB CDR3 length was moderately but significantly shorter in type 1 diabetes patients. Shorter templates might have been favored by PCR, but patient and control samples were amplified and corrected together, so both groups would have been affected equally by any skew. At VDJ recombination sites, type 1 diabetes patients had fewer insertions and more deleted nucleotides, which implies abnormalities in thymic rearrangement.

Each donor gave one peripheral blood draw, averaging roughly 100 mL, which was collected into heparinised tubes. A BD FACSAria II was used to sort naive, central memory, regulatory and stem cell-like memory CD4+ T cells with a panel that included CD45RO, CCR7, CD25, CD127, CD95 and CD27. All sorted populations exceeded 95% purity. PBMCs were isolated immediately by Lymphoprep density gradient centrifugation and stained directly without culture. So that batch effects would be minimized, each experiment stained and sorted samples in pairs, pairing one healthy donor with one patient. The High Capacity cDNA Reverse Transcription Kit was used to reverse transcribe all of the isolated RNA, meaning that expressed TCRB transcripts were what got sequenced. Deep immunoSEQ sequencing was applied to naive, central memory and regulatory T cell samples, giving an average of about 3.6 million total reads per sample. Sorted cells were lysed in RLT buffer, and RNA was extracted using DNase-treated RNeasy Micro or Mini kits according to cell number. To prevent cross-contamination, every cell subset was processed on its own, while patient and healthy donor samples were processed together. The immunoSEQ multiplex PCR was used to amplify TCRB sequences from cDNA, yielding 87-bp fragments that span the CDR3 region. The amplicons were sequenced using the Illumina HiSeq platform. Per the authors' processing: PCR bias was corrected computationally using synthetic template baselines, and reads within Hamming distance 2 were collapsed, with unmergeable singletons discarded. Reads were aligned against IMGT so that V, D and J genes, CDR3 length and insertions or deletions at six rearrangement sites could be assigned. Within each subset, clonotype counts were normalized to the number of sorted cells before true diversity and Gini coefficients were calculated with the tcR R package. Repertoire sharing was quantified using the overlap coefficient calculated on TCRB nucleotide sequences. Out-of-frame TCRB sequences from naive cells were analyzed as a proxy for the pre-selection repertoire. This is the immuneACCESS table as TCRdb keeps it, with only in-frame sequences that have V and J called. A part of the clones is gone; compared with another copy, unresolved V genes explain less than half, and the rest is unexplained. V and J calls plus clone size are reproduced from that table; the DNA served to infer D and trimming. The sample yields 630,000 or so clones; about 14% were counted once. Just under 0.04% of the sample belongs to the ten largest clones.

This clone was found a few times. Its cognate antigen has yet to be identified. Base qualities are not recorded, but no much larger clone differs from it by a single base. The rearranged segments are TRBV7-9 and TRBJ1-2; D gene: possibly TRBD1, on 6 matching bases. This clonotype was sampled from a man younger than 35 with type 1 diabetes. Sequences were obtained from naive CD4+ T cells from blood. Read against the paper, the sample's cell subset or site label means: true naive CD4+ T cells. The CDR3 region: CASSLSPTGQNYGYTF. The sequenced DNA is TGTGCCAGCAGCTTATCCCCAACAGGGCAAAACTATGGCTACACCTTC.